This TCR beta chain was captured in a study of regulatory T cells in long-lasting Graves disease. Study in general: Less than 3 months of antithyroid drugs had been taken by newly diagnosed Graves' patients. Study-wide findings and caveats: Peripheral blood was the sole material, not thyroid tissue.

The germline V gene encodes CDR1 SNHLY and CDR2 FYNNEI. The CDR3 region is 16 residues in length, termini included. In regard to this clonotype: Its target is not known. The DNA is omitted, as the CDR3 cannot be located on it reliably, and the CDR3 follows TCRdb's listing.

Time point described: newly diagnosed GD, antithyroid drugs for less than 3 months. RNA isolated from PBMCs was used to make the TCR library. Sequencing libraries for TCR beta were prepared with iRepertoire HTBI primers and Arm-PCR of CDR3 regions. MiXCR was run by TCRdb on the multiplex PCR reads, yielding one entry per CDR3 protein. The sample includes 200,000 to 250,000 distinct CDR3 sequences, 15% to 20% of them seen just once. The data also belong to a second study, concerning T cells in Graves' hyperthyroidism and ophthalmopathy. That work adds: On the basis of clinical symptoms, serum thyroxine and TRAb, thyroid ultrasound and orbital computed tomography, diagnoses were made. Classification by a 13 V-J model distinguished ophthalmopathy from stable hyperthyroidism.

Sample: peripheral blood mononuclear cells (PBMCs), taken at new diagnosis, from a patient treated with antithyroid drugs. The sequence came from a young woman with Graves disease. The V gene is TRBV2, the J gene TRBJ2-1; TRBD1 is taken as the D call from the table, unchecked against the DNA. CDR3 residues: CASSVTSGRAYNEQFF.